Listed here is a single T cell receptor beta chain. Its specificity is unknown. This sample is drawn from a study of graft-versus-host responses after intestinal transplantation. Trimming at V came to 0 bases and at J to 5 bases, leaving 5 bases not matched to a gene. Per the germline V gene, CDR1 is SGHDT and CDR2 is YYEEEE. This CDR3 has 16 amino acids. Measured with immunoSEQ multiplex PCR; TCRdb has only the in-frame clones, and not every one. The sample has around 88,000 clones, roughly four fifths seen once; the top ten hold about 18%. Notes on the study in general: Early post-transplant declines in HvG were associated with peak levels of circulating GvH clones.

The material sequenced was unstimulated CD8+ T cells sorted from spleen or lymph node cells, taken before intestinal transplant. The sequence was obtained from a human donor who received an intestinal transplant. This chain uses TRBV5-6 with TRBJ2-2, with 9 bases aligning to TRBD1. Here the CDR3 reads CASSLGGTGYTGELFF. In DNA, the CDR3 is TGTGCCAGCAGCTTGGGAGGGACAGGGTATACCGGGGAGCTGTTTTTT. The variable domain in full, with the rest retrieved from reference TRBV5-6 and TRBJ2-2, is DAGVTQSPTHLIKTRGQQVTLRCSPKSGHDTVSWYQQALGQGPQFIFQYYEEEERQRGNFPDRFSGHQFPNYSSELNVNALLLGDSALYLCASSLGGTGYTGELFFGEGSRLTVL.